The TCR beta chain under discussion was sequenced for a study of T-cell reconstitution after alpha-beta-depleted transplantation in children. General observations from the study: Surviving recipient T cells and thymic progenitors accounted for the high day-60 TCRbeta diversity observed in some patients. Reportedly, alpha-beta T cells present about two months post-transplant originated from several hundred expanded clones of graft origin. By one year post-transplant, T-cell counts and diversity largely arose from T cells that were newly produced.

V lost 4 bases to trimming and J lost 5 bases, with 9 bases between them. This CDR3 comprises 13 residues. Points on this clonotype: Its cognate antigen is unknown.

Unique molecular identifiers featured in how the TCRbeta library was prepared. TCRdb used MiXCR to reprocess the PCR reads, holding one entry per CDR3 protein. The table includes approximately 1,000,000 distinct CDR3 sequences, about 29% detected once. The sample consisted of PBMCs, mostly from graft donor cells, taken 360 days after TCRalphabeta/CD19-depleted stem cell transplant. The V and J genes are TRBV12-3 or TRBV12-4 and TRBJ2-1, with no clear D. This receptor was taken from a boy in the first two years of life who had a stem cell transplant for SCID, so the T cells may come from the graft donor. CDR3 in amino acids: CASSYGADNEQFF. CDR3 DNA sequence: TGTGCCAGCAGTTATGGAGCTGACAATGAGCAGTTCTTC.